A single sample gave rise to the 17 T cell receptor beta chains below, sequenced in a study of blood T cell repertoires in COVID-19. TCRdb's table, derived via immunoSEQ multiplex PCR, lists solely in-frame clones and lacks some. The table has around 310,000 clones, around 91% seen once; the top ten hold roughly 1%. Material for sequencing was peripheral blood. These receptor sequences come from a woman aged 40 to 49 with COVID-19, enrolled during active disease.

V usage is TRBV5-6 and J usage is TRBJ1-3; the D is unclear. Trimming pared 3 bases from V and 9 bases from J, leaving 13 bases between. The CDR3 loop spans 13 amino acids. Germline CDR1 SGHDT, CDR2 YYEEEE. CDR3 residues: CASSSKPSGTIYF. The CDR3 bases are TGTGCCAGCAGCTCCAAACCCTCAGGCACCATATATTTT.

The chain uses TRBV15 and TRBJ2-3, with a possible D match to TRBD1 (6 bases). Germline V gene sequence: CDR1 LNHNV, CDR2 YYDKDF (reference sequence). The CDR3 covers 16 residues. Trimming cost V 3 bases and J 8 bases, with 21 bases left between them. CDR3: CATSRAQGTTWGTQYF. The CDR3 region has the DNA TGTGCCACCAGCAGGGCTCAGGGGACCACGTGGGGTACGCAGTATTTT. Using reference TRBV15 and TRBJ2-3 for the parts outside the CDR3, the full variable domain is DAMVIQNPRYQVTQFGKPVTLSCSQTLNHNVMYWYQQKSSQAPKLLFHYYDKDFNNEADTPDNFQSRRPNTSFCFLDIRSPGLGDTAMYLCATSRAQGTTWGTQYFGPGTRLTVL.

For the CDR3, the DNA is TGTGCCAGCAGTGACCGGGACTACTATGGCTACACCTTC. Translating it yields CASSDRDYYGYTF. The chain joins TRBV28 to TRBJ1-2, with a weak D call TRBD1 (5 bases). Trimming removed 5 bases from V and 3 bases from J, with 10 bases in between. In germline, CDR1 is MDHEN, CDR2 SYDVKM. This CDR3 has 13 amino acids.

The CDR3 protein is CASTDRSNTEAFF. DNA of the CDR3: TGTGCCAGCACAGACAGGTCAAACACTGAAGCTTTCTTT. This chain uses TRBV7-3 with TRBJ1-1; D possibly corresponds to TRBD1 (6 bases). The CDR3 extends over 13 amino acids. Germline CDR1 reads SGHTA; CDR2 reads FQGTGA. V was pared by 7 bases and J by 2 bases, with 11 bases between.

The V call is TRBV19, the J call TRBJ2-1; 9 bases agree with TRBD1. Looked up from germline, CDR1 is LNHDA and CDR2 is SQIVND (reference sequence). This CDR3 is 16 amino acids long. J gave up 2 bases and V 5 bases, and 7 bases lay outside the gene matches. The CDR3 DNA is TGTGCCAGTAGTCCTTGGACAGGGGCCACCTACAATGAGCAGTTCTTC. Translating it yields CASSPWTGATYNEQFF.

The chain couples TRBV6-6 to TRBJ1-5; TRBD1 is a possible D gene (5 bases). V was cut by 8 bases and J by 0 bases, with 11 bases left in between. This CDR3 has 14 amino acids. Germline CDR1 is MNHNY and CDR2 is SVGAGI (reference sequence). The DNA of the CDR3 is TGTGCCAGCGTGGACAAGTATAGCAATCAGCCCCAGCATTTT. Encoded protein: CASVDKYSNQPQHF.

The CDR3 DNA is TGCAGCCAACTTGTCCGAAAAGAAGCTTTCTTT. Its translation is CSQLVRKEAFF. The chain employs TRBV29-1 and TRBJ1-1; D gene uncertain. The germline V gene encodes CDR1 SQVTM and CDR2 ANQGSEA. Trimming removed 8 bases from V and 8 bases from J, with 15 bases in between. The CDR3 is made up of 11 amino acids.

The chain recombines TRBV5-6 with TRBJ1-1, with D perhaps matching TRBD1 (5 bases). Germline V gene data show CDR1 as SGHDT and CDR2 as YYEEEE. The CDR3 runs to 14 residues. Trimming left V 3 bases short and J 3 bases short, with 12 bases between. The CDR3 region has the DNA TGTGCCAGCAGCTACGGGGCGGGGGACACTGAAGCTTTCTTT. As protein: CASSYGAGDTEAFF.

The genes are TRBV7-9 and TRBJ1-4; D unclear. The V end was cut by 0 bases, the J end by 5 bases, with 4 bases between. CDR3 size: 13 residues. Germline V gives CDR1 SEHNR, CDR2 FQNEAQ (reference sequence). CDR3 region: CASSLAINEKLFF. Written as DNA, the CDR3 is TGTGCCAGCAGCTTAGCAATAAATGAAAAACTGTTTTTT.

This clone was found once. The CDR3 region is CASGLGADTQYF. Here the CDR3 DNA reads TGTGCCAGCGGGCTCGGGGCAGATACGCAGTATTTT. The chain employs TRBV9 and TRBJ2-3; D is possibly TRBD2 (5 bases). Per the germline V gene, CDR1 is SGDLS and CDR2 is YYNGEE. V shed 7 bases and J shed 4 bases, with 10 bases lying between them. This CDR3 comprises 12 residues.

The V call is TRBV25-1, the J call TRBJ2-6, with D possibly TRBD1 on 5 matching bases. The V gene lost 7 bases and the J gene lost 2 bases, with 6 bases spanning the gap. Germline assignment: CDR1 MGHDK and CDR2 SYGVNS. The CDR3 consists of 13 residues. The CDR3 reads CASTRAGANVLTF. The CDR3 coding sequence is TGTGCCAGCACCAGGGCTGGGGCCAACGTCCTGACTTTC.

This chain links TRBV4-3 with TRBJ1-2; D is ambiguous. The CDR3 is 14 residues long. Germline-derived CDR1 and CDR2 are LGHNA and YSLEER. V gave up 1 base and J gave up 6 bases, with 12 bases separating them. CDR3 loop: CASSQGVGRDGYTF. CDR3 in DNA: TGCGCCAGCAGCCAAGGGGTTGGGAGGGATGGCTACACCTTC.

This chain joins TRBV27 and TRBJ1-2; weak D call: TRBD1 (6 bases). Trimming took off 8 bases at V and 5 bases at J, with 18 bases between the two ends. The CDR3 totals 14 residues. Germline V gene data show CDR1 as MNHEY and CDR2 as SMNVEV (reference sequence). In nucleotides, the CDR3 is TGTGCCAGCGGGCCCCGGACAGCCACTTATGGCTACACCTTC. Translated: CASGPRTATYGYTF.

The chain links TRBV19 to TRBJ2-7, with 7 bases aligning to TRBD1. The CDR3 covers 12 residues. The V and J ends lost 5 bases and 5 bases, in that order; junction bases with no gene match: 3. Per germline, CDR1 LNHDA and CDR2 SQIVND (reference sequence). The chain's CDR3 is CASSADRDEQYF. As DNA, the CDR3 is TGTGCCAGTAGTGCCGACAGGGACGAGCAGTACTTC.

V gene TRBV3-1 (or the pseudogene TRBV3-2) combines with J gene TRBJ2-7; 10 nucleotides line up with TRBD1. This CDR3 has 13 residues. Germline assignment: CDR1 LGHDT and CDR2 YNNKEL (reference sequence). V lost 8 bases, J lost 1 base, and 2 bases stayed unmatched. CDR3: CASPGQGSYEQYF. Written as DNA, the CDR3 is TGTGCCAGCCCGGGACAGGGGTCCTACGAGCAGTACTTC.

The CDR3 coding sequence is TGTGCCAGCAGCTTTATCGACAGGAGTCACTCTGGAAACACCATATATTTT. Residues: CASSFIDRSHSGNTIYF. The chain recombines TRBV5-6 with TRBJ1-3, with a tentative D call TRBD1 (6 bases). This CDR3 has 17 residues. Looked up from germline, CDR1 is SGHDT and CDR2 is YYEEEE. V gave up 2 bases and J gave up 0 bases, with 15 bases separating them. The whole variable domain, filled in from reference TRBV5-6 and TRBJ1-3, reads DAGVTQSPTHLIKTRGQQVTLRCSPKSGHDTVSWYQQALGQGPQFIFQYYEEEERQRGNFPDRFSGHQFPNYSSELNVNALLLGDSALYLCASSFIDRSHSGNTIYFGEGSWLTVV.

V gene TRBV27 combines with J gene TRBJ2-4; TRBD2 might be the D (5 bases). Trimming left V 5 bases short and J 5 bases short, with 7 bases between. The CDR3 spans 12 residues. Germline CDR1 MNHEY, CDR2 SMNVEV (reference sequence). The CDR3 reads CASSAGENIQYF. In nucleotides, the CDR3 is TGTGCCAGCAGTGCGGGTGAAAACATTCAGTACTTC.